The 5 T cell receptor beta chains given below trace back to one sample, sequenced in a study of blood T cell repertoires in COVID-19. Using immunoSEQ multiplex PCR, the repertoire was profiled, and TCRdb retains in-frame clones only, with some absent. The sample has 340,000 or so clones, roughly 84% seen once. Sequenced input: peripheral blood. Every receptor here comes from a man in his fifties with active or convalescent COVID-19.

As to this clone: Other nucleotide sequences from this sample produce the same CDR3. This chain connects TRBV19 to TRBJ1-5; 7 bases are shared with TRBD1. CDR3 length equals 13 residues. Germline V lookup: CDR1 LNHDA, CDR2 SQIVND (reference sequence). J gave up 5 bases and V 6 bases, and 4 bases lay outside the gene matches. The CDR3 nucleotides are TGTGCCAGTAGCATCGACAGGGATCAGCCCCAGCATTTT. It is translated as CASSIDRDQPQHF.

V is TRBV5-1 and J is TRBJ2-3; possibly TRBD2 for D (6 bases). This CDR3 is built from 14 residues. V was cut by 1 base and J by 6 bases, with 12 bases left in between. Germline CDR1 and CDR2: SGHRS and YFSETQ. The CDR3 DNA reads as TGCGCCAGCAGCTTGAGGCTAGCGAAGGATACGCAGTATTTT. Encoded protein: CASSLRLAKDTQYF.

This clone was recorded once. The rearrangement joins TRBV28 to TRBJ1-6; possible D gene TRBD1, 6 bases. Looked up from germline, CDR1 is MDHEN and CDR2 is SYDVKM. V was shortened by 7 bases and J by 10 bases, with 17 bases between the two germline ends. The CDR3 totals 14 residues. The CDR3 DNA follows: TGTGCCAGCACCACACAGGGCCAGTTCTCACCCCTCCACTTT. Its protein is CASTTQGQFSPLHF.

The chain joins TRBV5-4 to TRBJ2-3, with 10 bases that match TRBD1. The CDR3 extends over 15 amino acids. From germline, CDR1 is SGHNT and CDR2 YYREEE (reference sequence). After removal of 5 bases from V and 5 bases from J, the junction contained 8 bases not matched to a gene. The DNA for the CDR3 is TGTGCCAGCAGTACCCGACAGGGGGCCGTAGATACGCAGTATTTT. This translates into CASSTRQGAVDTQYF.

The chain combines TRBV4-1 with TRBJ1-4, with 10 bases that match TRBD1. V gave up 1 base and J gave up 5 bases; unmatched junction bases: 7. The CDR3 sequence is 17 residues long. Germline CDR1 is MGHRA and CDR2 is YSYEKL. DNA of the CDR3: TGCGCCAGCAGCCAAGTCGTCGGGACAGGGGCGAATGAAAAACTGTTTTTT. Its protein is CASSQVVGTGANEKLFF.